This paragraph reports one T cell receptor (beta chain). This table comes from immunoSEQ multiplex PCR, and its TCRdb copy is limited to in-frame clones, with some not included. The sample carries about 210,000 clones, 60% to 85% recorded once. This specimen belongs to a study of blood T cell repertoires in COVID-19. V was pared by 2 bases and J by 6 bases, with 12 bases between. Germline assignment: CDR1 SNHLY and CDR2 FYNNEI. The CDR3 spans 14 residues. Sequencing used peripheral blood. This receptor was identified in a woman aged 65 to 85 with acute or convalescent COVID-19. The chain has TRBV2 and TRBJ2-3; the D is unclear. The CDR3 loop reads CASSELGDRDTQYF. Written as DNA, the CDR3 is TGTGCCAGCAGTGAACTAGGCGATCGGGATACGCAGTATTTT.